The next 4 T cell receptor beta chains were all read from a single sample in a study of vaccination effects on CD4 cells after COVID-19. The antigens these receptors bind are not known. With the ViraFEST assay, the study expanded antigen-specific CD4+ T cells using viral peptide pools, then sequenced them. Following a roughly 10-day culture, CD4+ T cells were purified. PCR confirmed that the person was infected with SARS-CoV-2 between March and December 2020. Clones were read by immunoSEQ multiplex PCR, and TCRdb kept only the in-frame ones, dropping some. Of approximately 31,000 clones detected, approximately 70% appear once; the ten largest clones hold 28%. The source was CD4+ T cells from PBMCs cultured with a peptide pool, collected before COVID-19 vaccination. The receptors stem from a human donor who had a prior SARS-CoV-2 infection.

In DNA, the CDR3 is TGCGCCAGCAGCCATTCTCATTTGACGGATGAAGCTTTCTTT. This translates into CASSHSHLTDEAFF. The rearrangement links TRBV4-3 to TRBJ1-1; D is unclear. The germline V and J ends were trimmed by 3 bases and 7 bases, with 15 bases remaining between them. The CDR3 totals 14 residues. Per the germline V gene, CDR1 is LGHNA and CDR2 is YSLEER.

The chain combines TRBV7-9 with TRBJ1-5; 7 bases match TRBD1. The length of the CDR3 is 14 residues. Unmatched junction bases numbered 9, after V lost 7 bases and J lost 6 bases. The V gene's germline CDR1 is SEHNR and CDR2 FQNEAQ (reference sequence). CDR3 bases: TGTGCCAGCACGAGTGACAGGGCTCTTCAGCCCCAGCATTTT. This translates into CASTSDRALQPQHF.

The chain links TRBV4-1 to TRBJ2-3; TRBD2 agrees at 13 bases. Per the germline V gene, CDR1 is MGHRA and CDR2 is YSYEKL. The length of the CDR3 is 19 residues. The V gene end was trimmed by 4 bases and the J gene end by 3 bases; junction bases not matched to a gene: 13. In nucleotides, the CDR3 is TGCGCCAGCAGCCGACAGACTAGCGGGGGGCCCCTGGGGACAGATACGCAGTATTTT. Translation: CASSRQTSGGPLGTDTQYF.

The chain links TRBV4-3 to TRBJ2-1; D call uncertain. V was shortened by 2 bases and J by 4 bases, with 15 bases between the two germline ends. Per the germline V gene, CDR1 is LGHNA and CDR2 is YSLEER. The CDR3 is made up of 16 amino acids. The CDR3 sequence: CASSQHSPNGYNEQFF. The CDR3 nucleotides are TGCGCCAGCAGCCAACATAGCCCCAATGGGTACAATGAGCAGTTCTTC.